This passage covers 32 T cell receptor beta chains from one sample sequenced in a study of identical twins. MiXCR, run by TCRdb on the 5' RACE reads, gives a single entry per CDR3 protein. The table has under 300,000 distinct CDR3 sequences, about 8.9% seen once; the top ten hold over 2.5%. This sample also belongs to another study, concerning yellow fever vaccine responses in identical twins.

Sequencing was carried out using CD8+ T cells sorted from blood. These receptors all come from a woman aged 18-29 years in good health.

The V and J genes are TRBV12-3 or TRBV12-4 and TRBJ2-1; D ambiguous. The CDR3 has 12 residues. V was shortened by 4 bases and J by 5 bases, with 6 bases between the two germline ends. This chain's CDR3 is CASSWSHNEQFF. DNA of the CDR3: TGTGCCAGCAGTTGGTCCCACAATGAGCAGTTCTTC.

The chain carries TRBV7-8 and TRBJ2-7; perhaps D is TRBD1 or TRBD2 (5 bases each). V was shortened by 5 bases and J by 4 bases, with 27 bases between the two germline ends. CDR1 SGHVS and CDR2 FQNEAQ come from the germline V gene. The CDR3 is 18 residues long. CDR3 amino acids: CASSHTPWGTEDQYEQYF. The CDR3 DNA reads TGTGCCAGCAGCCACACACCCTGGGGGACCGAAGACCAATACGAGCAGTACTTC.

The chain couples TRBV7-2 to TRBJ2-1, with TRBD1 identical over 7 bases. V dropped 2 bases and J dropped 7; count of bases not matched to a gene: 11. The germline V gene has CDR1 SGHTA and CDR2 FQGNSA. The CDR3 length is 16 residues. CDR3 bases: TGTGCCAGCAGCTTATTGGGCAGGGGGTTCAAGAATGAGCAGTTCTTC. Its protein is CASSLLGRGFKNEQFF.

This clonotype was counted at least ten times. The chain links TRBV6-7 to TRBJ2-6, with D perhaps matching TRBD2 (6 bases). TRBV6-7 is given ORF status, its function remaining uncertain. The CDR3 runs to 17 residues. The V and J ends lost 7 bases and 0 bases respectively, with 16 bases between them. The CDR3 DNA reads as TGTGCCAGCACTTCACTGGCGGGAACCTCTGGGGCCAACGTCCTGACTTTC. Translating gives CASTSLAGTSGANVLTF.

The sample holds many counts of this clonotype. This rearrangement joins TRBV7-6 to TRBJ2-2, with 9 bases identical to TRBD2. CDR1 and CDR2 from the germline V gene are SGHVS and FNYEAQ. The CDR3 contains 17 residues. With V trimmed by 1 base and J by 2 bases, 5 bases remained unmatched. The CDR3 coding sequence is TGTGCCAGCAGCTTAGAAGCTAGCGGGGCCAACACCGGGGAGCTGTTTTTT. Its protein product is CASSLEASGANTGELFF.

This clonotype appeared many times. V usage is TRBV29-1 and J usage is TRBJ2-5; 11 nucleotides align to TRBD2. Losses at the gene ends were 6 bases for V and 5 bases for J; bases not matched to a gene: 17. Looked up from germline, CDR1 is SQVTM and CDR2 is ANQGSEA. CDR3 size: 17 residues. CDR3 region: CSVPTSPTSGSSETQYF. The CDR3 DNA reads TGCAGCGTCCCAACCTCTCCAACTAGCGGGAGTTCTGAGACCCAGTACTTC.

At least ten counts were recorded for this clonotype. This chain joins TRBV10-3 and TRBJ2-4; no firm D call. The germline V gene encodes CDR1 ENHRY and CDR2 SYGVKD. Deletions cut 3 bases from V and 0 bases from J, with 9 bases between. This CDR3 region has 15 residues. CDR3 amino acids: CAISDDIIAKNIQYF. The CDR3 nucleotides are TGTGCCATCAGTGATGACATTATAGCCAAAAACATTCAGTACTTC.

J is TRBJ2-7 and V is TRBV29-1; D ambiguous. V lost 4 bases and J 0 bases, leaving 10 bases between the germline ends. This CDR3 is 13 amino acids long. Germline CDR1 is SQVTM and CDR2 is ANQGSEA. The CDR3 loop reads CSVVVRSSYEQYF. Written as DNA, the CDR3 is TGCAGCGTTGTAGTTCGGTCCTCCTACGAGCAGTACTTC.

J is TRBJ2-7 and V is TRBV20-1, with a tentative D call TRBD2 (6 bases). Germline loops: CDR1 DFQATT, CDR2 SNEGSKA (reference sequence). The CDR3 consists of 13 residues. V was clipped by 1 base and J by 2 bases, with 9 bases between them. CDR3 sequence: CSARVGSPYEQYF. The CDR3 coding sequence is TGCAGTGCTAGAGTCGGGAGTCCCTACGAGCAGTACTTC.

This clonotype was counted ten times or more. V gene TRBV29-1 combines with J gene TRBJ2-6; possibly TRBD2 for D (5 bases). V lost 2 bases and J lost 1, with 6 bases in between. The germline V gene has CDR1 SQVTM and CDR2 ANQGSEA. CDR3 length equals 14 residues. The CDR3 bases are TGCAGCGTTGAACCGGGGTCTGGGGCCAACGTCCTGACTTTC. It translates to CSVEPGSGANVLTF.

The rearrangement uses TRBV9 and TRBJ2-3; no firm D call. Germline CDR1 SGDLS, CDR2 YYNGEE. V was trimmed by 4 bases and J by 3 bases, leaving 15 bases between them. The CDR3 is made up of 15 amino acids. CDR3 sequence reads: CASSSTAQRTDTQYF. The CDR3 coding sequence is TGTGCCAGCAGCTCCACGGCTCAACGAACAGATACGCAGTATTTT.

This clonotype was detected many times. The chain joins TRBV6-1 to TRBJ2-5; D gene unclear. Germline CDR1 and CDR2: MNHNS and SASEGT. V was clipped by 7 bases and J by 5 bases, with 23 bases between them. This CDR3 comprises 16 residues. DNA of the CDR3: TGTGCCAGCACCCAATTCGCCCGGCCTCAATGGGAGACCCAGTACTTC. It yields the protein CASTQFARPQWETQYF.

The V gene is TRBV9, the J gene TRBJ2-3; 11 bases line up with TRBD2. Per germline, CDR1 SGDLS and CDR2 YYNGEE. Trimming cost V 4 bases and J 3 bases; bases outside gene matches: 7. The CDR3 is 16 amino acids. CDR3 sequence reads: CASSRPLAGGTDTQYF. The DNA of the CDR3 is TGTGCCAGCAGCCGACCCCTAGCGGGGGGTACAGATACGCAGTATTTT.

This clonotype was recorded many times. V gene TRBV7-2 combines with J gene TRBJ2-7; 9 bases fit TRBD2. Trimming cost V 2 bases and J 0 bases; bases outside gene matches: 5. Germline V gene sequence: CDR1 SGHTA, CDR2 FQGNSA. This CDR3 is built from 16 residues. The CDR3 region is CASSLNSGSTSYEQYF. The CDR3 region has the DNA TGTGCCAGCAGCTTAAATAGCGGGAGCACCTCCTACGAGCAGTACTTC.

This clonotype has ten or more counts. The chain is built from TRBV15 and TRBJ2-2; no clear D gene. CDR1 and CDR2 from the germline V gene are LNHNV and YYDKDF (reference sequence). The ends were cut back, 5 bases at V and 5 bases at J, with 18 bases in the middle. This CDR3 is built from 16 residues. This chain's CDR3 is CATSVKQALRTGELFF. The CDR3 DNA follows: TGTGCCACCAGCGTCAAGCAGGCTCTCCGGACCGGGGAGCTGTTTTTT.

The chain links TRBV24-1 to TRBJ2-2; 9 bases agree with TRBD1. Looked up from germline, CDR1 is KGHDR and CDR2 is SFDVKD. V lost 3 bases to trimming and J lost 4 bases; unmatched junction nucleotides: 11. The CDR3 loop spans 18 amino acids. The CDR3 DNA is TGTGCCACCAGTGATCACGCCGGGACAGGGAGGGGCACCGGGGAGCTGTTTTTT. Translation gives CATSDHAGTGRGTGELFF.

There are many counts of this clonotype. The V call is TRBV12-3 or TRBV12-4, the J call TRBJ2-3; perhaps TRBD1 as D (6 bases). V gave up 7 bases and J gave up 4 bases, with 15 bases separating them. The CDR3 is made up of 14 amino acids. This CDR3 reads CASNPTGRPDTQYF. CDR3 nucleotides: TGTGCCAGCAACCCGACAGGCAGGCCAGATACGCAGTATTTT.

The chain joins TRBV20-1 to TRBJ1-5; the D is unclear. The CDR3 loop spans 13 amino acids. Between the trimmed V and J ends, which lost 5 bases and 5 bases, there was a span of 13 bases. Looked up from germline, CDR1 is DFQATT and CDR2 is SNEGSKA (reference sequence). The CDR3 is CSAVTTLDQPQHF. CDR3 sequence (DNA): TGCAGTGCTGTAACTACCCTGGATCAGCCCCAGCATTTT.

The CDR3 reads CASSPGTVFSYEQYF. The DNA of the CDR3 is TGTGCCAGCAGCCCCGGGACAGTTTTTTCCTACGAGCAGTACTTC. The chain employs TRBV11-2 and TRBJ2-7, with 7 positions matching TRBD1. Per the germline V gene, CDR1 is SGHAT and CDR2 is FQNNGV. Germline trimming cut 5 bases from V and 1 base from J; bases unmatched to any gene: 8. The CDR3 length is 15 residues.

This clonotype was found a few times. The V call is TRBV20-1, the J call TRBJ2-7, with 8 bases aligning to TRBD1. From germline, CDR1 is DFQATT and CDR2 SNEGSKA (reference sequence). The V segment lost 0 bases and the J segment 2 bases; nucleotides outside the gene matches: 6. This CDR3 has 15 amino acids. CDR3 amino acids: CSARDRVQGAYEQYF. DNA for the CDR3: TGCAGTGCTAGAGATAGGGTACAGGGGGCCTACGAGCAGTACTTC.

This clonotype was recorded a few times. The chain uses TRBV2 and TRBJ2-1; no definite D call. CDR3 length: 12 amino acids. Germline values: CDR1 SNHLY, CDR2 FYNNEI. The V gene lost 5 bases and the J gene lost 6 bases, with 8 bases spanning the gap. CDR3 amino acids: CASSPWVNEQFF. CDR3 coding DNA: TGTGCCAGCAGTCCGTGGGTCAATGAGCAGTTCTTC.

This clonotype was picked up many times. V usage is TRBV4-3 and J usage is TRBJ2-5, with 10 bases lining up with TRBD2. Trimming at V came to 0 bases and at J to 5 bases, leaving 9 bases not matched to a gene. In germline, CDR1 is LGHNA, CDR2 YSLEER. The CDR3 totals 17 residues. CDR3: CASSQDRFPSGSETQYF. CDR3 DNA: TGCGCCAGCAGCCAAGACCGTTTTCCTAGCGGGAGTGAGACCCAGTACTTC.

This clonotype was recorded at least ten times. The chain combines TRBV7-8 with TRBJ2-2; D is unclear. This CDR3 contains 15 residues. Germline V lookup: CDR1 SGHVS, CDR2 FQNEAQ. V was cut by 1 base and J by 4 bases, with 10 bases left in between. CDR3: CASSLGALGTGELFF. CDR3 nucleotides: TGTGCCAGCAGCTTAGGGGCTCTTGGCACCGGGGAGCTGTTTTTT.

This clonotype was observed a handful of times. This rearrangement joins TRBV5-6 to TRBJ2-1; the match to TRBD1 covers 9 bases. The CDR3 has 16 residues. Trimming removed 4 bases from V and 7 bases from J; junction bases left unmatched: 12. Germline V gene data show CDR1 as SGHDT and CDR2 as YYEEEE. The CDR3 DNA follows: TGTGCCAGCAGCGCGACCCCGGGACAGGGAGGGAATGAGCAGTTCTTC. Translating it yields CASSATPGQGGNEQFF. The full variable domain, in which reference TRBV5-6 and TRBJ2-1 provide the parts outside the CDR3, is DAGVTQSPTHLIKTRGQQVTLRCSPKSGHDTVSWYQQALGQGPQFIFQYYEEEERQRGNFPDRFSGHQFPNYSSELNVNALLLGDSALYLCASSATPGQGGNEQFFGPGTRLTVL.

The rearrangement joins TRBV23-1 to TRBJ2-4; D is possibly TRBD2 (6 bases). TRBV23-1 is an ORF, with its function uncertain. This CDR3 is built from 15 residues. V lost 0 bases, J lost 2 bases, and 8 bases lay in between. The CDR3 bases are TGCGCCAGCAGTCAATCGGGAGGACCCAAAAACATTCAGTACTTC. Translating it yields CASSQSGGPKNIQYF.

The gene calls are TRBV7-9 and TRBJ1-1; TRBD1 might be the D (5 bases). V was shortened by 5 bases and J by 1 base, with 8 bases between the two germline ends. Germline V gene lookup returns CDR1 SEHNR and CDR2 FQNEAQ (reference sequence). CDR3 length: 13 residues. The CDR3 DNA follows: TGTGCCAGCAGCCACGACAGGAACACTGAAGCTTTCTTT. Encoded protein: CASSHDRNTEAFF.

J is TRBJ2-1 and V is TRBV7-9; 8 bases map to TRBD2. This CDR3 region has 16 residues. Per germline, CDR1 SEHNR and CDR2 FQNEAQ (reference sequence). The trim removed 4 bases at V and 0 bases at J, leaving 5 bases unmatched. For the CDR3, the DNA is TGTGCCAGCAGCTCCAGGACTAGCAACTCCTACAATGAGCAGTTCTTC. This encodes CASSSRTSNSYNEQFF.

The table lists this clonotype with a few counts. In nucleotides, the CDR3 is TGCAGCGTTGACGCAGAAAACTATGGCTACACCTTC. This sequence encodes CSVDAENYGYTF. The gene calls are TRBV29-1 and TRBJ1-2, with D hard to call. Trimming cost V 3 bases and J 2 bases, with 7 bases left between them. CDR1 and CDR2 from the germline V gene are SQVTM and ANQGSEA. The CDR3 consists of 12 residues.

About this clonotype itself: A much larger clone sits a single nucleotide away, making a read error possible. The CDR3 end shows no conserved phenylalanine or tryptophan, and so a read error is likely. The chain joins TRBV20-1 to TRBJ2-7; D uncertain. V was clipped by 3 bases and J by 0 bases, with 9 bases between them. Germline V CDR1 and CDR2: DFQATT, SNEGSKA (reference sequence). CDR3 length equals 13 residues. The CDR3 DNA reads as TGCAGTGCTAGCCCCAGGAACTCCTACGAGCAGTACCTC. Translation gives CSASPRNSYEQYL.

This clonotype was picked up a small number of times. The V and J genes are TRBV24-1 and TRBJ2-1; the match to TRBD1 covers 9 bases. The V segment lost 4 bases and the J segment 8 bases; nucleotides outside the gene matches: 14. Germline CDR1 and CDR2: KGHDR and SFDVKD. The CDR3 runs to 17 residues. DNA of the CDR3: TGTGCCACCAGTGACCCCCGGGACAGGGCAGGGTTGGATGAGCAGTTCTTC. It specifies CATSDPRDRAGLDEQFF.

This clonotype was seen a handful of times. This chain uses TRBV18 with TRBJ2-7; no reliable D call. The CDR3 extends over 13 amino acids. Germline V gene sequence: CDR1 KGHSH, CDR2 LQKENI. V shed 10 bases and J shed 1 base, with 14 bases lying between them. The CDR3 DNA follows: TGTGCCACCACCGAGGACGAATCCTACGAGCAGTACTTC. Its protein product is CATTEDESYEQYF.

This clonotype has more than one count but fewer than ten. The chain links TRBV5-5 to TRBJ2-3, with 10 nucleotides matching TRBD2. CDR1 SGHKS and CDR2 YYEKEE come from the germline V gene (reference sequence). CDR3 length: 17 residues. V lost 0 bases and J lost 2; bases outside the gene matches: 6. The CDR3 reads CASSLVPSGGLTDTQYF. In nucleotides, the CDR3 is TGTGCCAGCAGCTTGGTGCCTAGCGGGGGCCTCACAGATACGCAGTATTTT. The whole variable domain, remainder taken from reference TRBV5-5 and TRBJ2-3, is DAGVTQSPTHLIKTRGQQVTLRCSPISGHKSVSWYQQVLGQGPQFIFQYYEKEERGRGNFPDRFSARQFPNYSSELNVNALLLGDSALYLCASSLVPSGGLTDTQYFGPGTRLTVL.